Presented here are 12 T cell receptor beta chains from one specimen sequenced in a study of T cells in Graves' hyperthyroidism and ophthalmopathy. TCR beta CDR3 regions were amplified from RNA transcripts. Initially, a first-round RT-PCR of the TCR CDR3 employed the HTBI primer set. TCRdb used MiXCR to reprocess the multiplex PCR reads, holding one entry per CDR3 protein. The table lists approximately 500,000 distinct CDR3 sequences, around 45% of them singletons. The sequenced material came from peripheral blood or thyroid tissue (not recorded which). The receptors were gathered from a woman aged 18-29 years with Graves' hyperthyroidism.

This clonotype was seen many times. Here the CDR3 reads CAIRDPTGQRHNEKLFF. The CDR3 nucleotides are TGTGCCATCAGGGACCCAACTGGACAGCGTCATAATGAAAAACTGTTTTTT. V gene TRBV10-3 combines with J gene TRBJ1-4; D perhaps matches TRBD1 (6 bases). V shed 6 bases and J shed 4 bases, with 21 bases lying between them. The germline gives CDR1 ENHRY, CDR2 SYGVKD. CDR3 length: 17 residues.

The chain couples TRBV2 to TRBJ2-7, with D possibly matching TRBD2 (5 bases). The J call could be wrong; TRBJ2-1 is a better fit for the DNA end. CDR1 and CDR2 (germline): SNHLY, FYNNEI. The CDR3 runs to 13 residues. The CDR3 protein is CASSVTRDSRQFF. CDR3 coding DNA: TGTGCCAGCAGTGTTACTAGAGATAGTCGGCAGTTCTTC.

At least ten counts were recorded for this clonotype. The chain joins TRBV6-5 to TRBJ2-7; D remains unclear. Germline-derived CDR1 and CDR2 are MNHEY and SVGAGI. This CDR3 has 14 residues. Between the trimmed V and J ends, which lost 2 bases and 7 bases, there was a span of 15 bases. The CDR3 protein is CASSYTRDAYEQYF. The CDR3 nucleotides are TGTGCCAGCAGTTACACACGAGACGCTTATGAGCAGTACTTC.

Remarks on this clonotype: Lacking the conserved final phenylalanine or tryptophan, this CDR3 likely reflects a read error. The limits of the CDR3 on the DNA are not certain, so only TCRdb's listed CDR3 is given. This chain connects TRBV7-7 to TRBJ1-2. The V gene's germline CDR1 is SSHAT and CDR2 FNYEAQ (reference sequence). The length of the CDR3 is 8 amino acids, counting both ends. CDR3 region: CASSSTGH.

This clonotype was seen ten or more times. The chain combines TRBV10-3 with TRBJ2-5, with 8 bases fitting TRBD1. Germline loops: CDR1 ENHRY, CDR2 SYGVKD. Trimming took 8 bases from V and 3 from J; bases not matched to a gene: 8. This CDR3 contains 14 residues. The CDR3 DNA reads as TGTGCCATCGGGACAGGACCCGAGAAAGAGACCCAGTACTTC. Translating it yields CAIGTGPEKETQYF.

This clonotype occurred many times. This chain uses TRBV12-3 or TRBV12-4 with TRBJ2-7; TRBD1 matches at 8 bases. The V segment lost 4 bases and the J segment 6 bases; nucleotides outside the gene matches: 5. The CDR3 is made up of 13 amino acids. CDR3 sequence: CASSSDRGGEQYF. CDR3 DNA sequence: TGTGCCAGCAGTTCCGACAGGGGCGGCGAGCAGTACTTC.

This clonotype appeared many times. The chain links TRBV9 to TRBJ2-7; 8 bases line up with TRBD2. The CDR3 runs 17 residues. Per germline, CDR1 SGDLS and CDR2 YYNGEE. Trimming removed 0 bases from V and 2 bases from J; junction bases left unmatched: 10. The CDR3 region has the DNA TGTGCCAGCAGCGTAGTCTCTGGCGGGAGGACCACCTACGAGCAGTACTTC. Its translation: CASSVVSGGRTTYEQYF.

This clonotype was seen repeatedly, ten times or more. This chain uses TRBV4-3 with TRBJ1-4; D call uncertain. The ends were cut back, 4 bases at V and 6 bases at J, with 12 bases in the middle. CDR1 and CDR2 (germline): LGHNA, YSLEER. The CDR3 has 14 residues. The CDR3 sequence: CASSPGEGYEKLFF. The DNA of the CDR3 is TGCGCCAGCAGCCCCGGTGAGGGTTATGAAAAACTGTTTTTT.

Comments on this clonotype: A much larger clone differs by one base, so this may be a read error. J is TRBJ1-4 and V is TRBV7-9, with D unresolved. This CDR3 spans 15 amino acids. Per the germline V gene, CDR1 is SEHNR and CDR2 is FQNEAQ (reference sequence). V was trimmed by 1 base and J by 8 bases, leaving 14 bases between them. The CDR3 loop is CASSLGSRPPEKLFF. DNA of the CDR3: TGTGCCAGCAGCTTAGGTAGCAGGCCCCCGGAAAAACTGTTTTTT.

This clonotype was found a few times. The rearrangement links TRBV4-3 to TRBJ1-4; D is unresolved. The V end lost 3 bases, the J end lost 7 bases, and 15 bases lay between the germline ends. CDR1 LGHNA and CDR2 YSLEER come from the germline V gene. CDR3 size: 15 residues. The CDR3 nucleotides are TGCGCCAGCAGCCAGACCAACAGCGGCGGTGAAAAACTGTTTTTT. Translated: CASSQTNSGGEKLFF.

This clonotype was detected many times. The V call is TRBV4-1, the J call TRBJ2-5; D uncertain. CDR3 length equals 13 residues. Trimming shortened V by 1 base and J by 4 bases, and 7 bases separated the two germline ends. Looked up from germline, CDR1 is MGHRA and CDR2 is YSYEKL. This CDR3 is CASSQGFGETQYF. The CDR3 coding sequence is TGCGCCAGCAGCCAAGGTTTTGGAGAGACCCAGTACTTC.

This clonotype has ten or more counts. CDR3: CATHDSNEKLFF. CDR3 sequence (DNA): TGTGCCACCCATGACAGTAATGAAAAACTGTTTTTT. The chain combines TRBV19 with TRBJ1-4; D may be TRBD1 (5 bases). The CDR3 spans 12 residues. Germline CDR1 and CDR2: LNHDA and SQIVND (reference sequence). V lost 10 bases and J lost 4, with 10 bases in between.